Below are 25 T cell receptor beta chains sequenced from a single sample in a study of T-cell memory formation after mild COVID-19. A single record per CDR3 protein comes from TCRdb applying MiXCR to the 5' RACE reads. The sample shows around 530,000 distinct CDR3 sequences, approximately 21% of them seen only once. Sequencing was carried out using PBMCs or a T cell subset sorted from them (not recorded which). The receptors come from an adult woman who had mild COVID-19 (a few samples of this study predate the infection). Cell type and time point are not known.

The chain recombines TRBV5-1 with TRBJ1-1; tentatively, D is TRBD1 (6 bases). Trimming took off 0 bases at V and 8 bases at J, with 17 bases between the two ends. The CDR3 runs to 15 residues. Germline CDR1 and CDR2: SGHRS and YFSETQ. CDR3 residues: CASSLAQGVFVEAFF. The CDR3 DNA sequence: TGCGCCAGCAGCTTGGCACAGGGAGTTTTTGTGGAAGCTTTCTTT.

This clonotype appeared a few times. The V and J genes are TRBV14 and TRBJ1-2; D is unresolved. The germline gives CDR1 SGHDN, CDR2 FVKESK. CDR3 length equals 15 residues. V lost 0 bases and J lost 4, with 12 bases in between. The CDR3 sequence: CASSQDIGDSYGYTF. DNA for the CDR3: TGTGCCAGCAGCCAAGATATCGGGGATAGCTATGGCTACACCTTC.

This clonotype appeared many times. The V call is TRBV6-5, the J call TRBJ2-7, with a possible D match to TRBD1 (6 bases). V was cut by 6 bases and J by 5 bases, with 14 bases left in between. The length of the CDR3 is 13 residues. From germline, CDR1 is MNHEY and CDR2 SVGAGI. CDR3 loop: CASRPYRAHEQYF. In DNA form, the CDR3 reads TGTGCCAGCAGGCCATACAGGGCCCACGAGCAGTACTTC.

This clonotype came up many times. This chain joins TRBV4-1 and TRBJ1-1; weak D call: TRBD1 (5 bases). The germline V gene has CDR1 MGHRA and CDR2 YSYEKL. CDR3 length equals 14 residues. The V end lost 1 base, the J end lost 5 bases, and 11 bases lay between the germline ends. This CDR3 reads CASSQGGARTEAFF. CDR3 nucleotides: TGCGCCAGCAGCCAAGGCGGGGCAAGAACTGAAGCTTTCTTT.

This clonotype was seen only a few times. The V call is TRBV4-1, the J call TRBJ2-5; D possibly corresponds to TRBD2 (6 bases). Germline V gene data show CDR1 as MGHRA and CDR2 as YSYEKL. The CDR3 has 15 amino acids. Trimming pared 4 bases from V and 7 bases from J, leaving 19 bases between. Here the CDR3 reads CASSLNGAGPLTQYF. The CDR3 DNA sequence: TGCGCCAGCAGCCTGAACGGCGCGGGGCCGCTGACCCAGTACTTC.

In its sample, this clonotype was seen a few times. The chain uses TRBV11-1 and TRBJ2-5, with a weak D call TRBD2 (5 bases). Per the germline V gene, CDR1 is SGHAT and CDR2 is FQDESV (reference sequence). CDR3 length equals 14 residues. Deletions cut 2 bases from V and 5 bases from J, with 12 bases between. The CDR3 reads CASSLHPRGETQYF. CDR3 nucleotides: TGTGCCAGCAGCTTACATCCGAGAGGGGAGACCCAGTACTTC.

The CDR3 region is CASSFRQAGVFGYTF. The CDR3 DNA sequence: TGTGCCAGCAGTTTCAGGCAGGCGGGGGTATTTGGCTACACCTTC. The gene calls are TRBV12-3 or TRBV12-4 and TRBJ1-2; TRBD1 might be the D (5 bases). Trimming cost V 3 bases and J 7 bases, with 18 bases left between them. The CDR3 consists of 15 residues.

The rearrangement joins TRBV29-1 to TRBJ1-1; D may be TRBD1 (6 bases). Germline CDR1 SQVTM, CDR2 ANQGSEA. Trimming took 5 bases from V and 2 from J, leaving 9 bases between them. CDR3 size: 12 residues. CDR3 DNA sequence: TGCAGCGTTCTGGACAGTAACACTGAAGCTTTCTTT. It translates to CSVLDSNTEAFF.

This clonotype was recorded a few times. The rearrangement uses TRBV12-3 or TRBV12-4 and TRBJ1-1; no definite D call. The CDR3 length is 11 residues. V was pared by 8 bases and J by 8 bases, with 12 bases between. The CDR3 DNA is TGTGCCAGCCGACTGGCGGGGGAAGCTTTCTTT. Translation: CASRLAGEAFF.

The J gene is TRBJ2-5, the V gene TRBV5-1; D call uncertain. The CDR3 extends over 14 amino acids. Trimming took off 0 bases at V and 3 bases at J, with 9 bases between the two ends. Per germline, CDR1 SGHRS and CDR2 YFSETQ. The CDR3 protein is CASSLGSRKETQYF. CDR3 DNA: TGCGCCAGCAGCTTGGGATCCAGAAAAGAGACCCAGTACTTC. Full variable domain (remainder filled in from reference TRBV5-1 and TRBJ2-5): KAGVTQTPRYLIKTRGQQVTLSCSPISGHRSVSWYQQTPGQGLQFLFEYFSETQRNKGNFPGRFSGRQFSNSRSEMNVSTLELGDSALYLCASSLGSRKETQYFGPGTRLLVL.

V and J are TRBV27 and TRBJ2-1; D is undetermined. From germline, CDR1 is MNHEY and CDR2 SMNVEV (reference sequence). The V gene lost 2 bases and the J gene lost 5 bases, with 7 bases spanning the gap. This CDR3 contains 13 residues. CDR3 coding DNA: TGTGCCAGCAGTTTAATCTCTGACAATGAGCAGTTCTTC. It yields the protein CASSLISDNEQFF.

The chain is built from TRBV7-8 and TRBJ2-3; 10 bases map to TRBD2. CDR1 and CDR2 from the germline V gene are SGHVS and FQNEAQ. V trimming: 5 bases; J trimming: 3 bases; junction bases outside the gene matches: 5. This CDR3 spans 15 amino acids. DNA for the CDR3: TGTGCCAGCAGCCGTGGACTAGCGGAAACAGATACGCAGTATTTT. Translated: CASSRGLAETDTQYF.

The rearrangement links TRBV19 to TRBJ2-5; TRBD1 might be the D (6 bases). V was clipped by 7 bases and J by 4 bases, with 13 bases between them. Germline CDR1 LNHDA, CDR2 SQIVND (reference sequence). This CDR3 has 13 amino acids. CDR3 bases: TGTGCCAGTACGAGGGACATAGGAGAGACCCAGTACTTC. Translating it yields CASTRDIGETQYF.

This clonotype was seen a few times. The chain links TRBV25-1 to TRBJ2-7, with D unclear. V was clipped by 2 bases and J by 3 bases, with 8 bases between them. CDR3 length: 13 amino acids. Germline CDR1 reads MGHDK; CDR2 reads SYGVNS. The CDR3 nucleotides read TGTGCCAGCAGTGAAGTGGGGTACTACGAGCAGTACTTC. Protein sequence: CASSEVGYYEQYF.

This chain links TRBV7-6 with TRBJ2-7; D is ambiguous. Per the germline V gene, CDR1 is SGHVS and CDR2 is FNYEAQ. The CDR3 runs to 13 residues. Trimming left V 5 bases short and J 4 bases short, with 12 bases between. The CDR3 is CASSPLAVYEQYF. The DNA for the CDR3 is TGTGCCAGCAGCCCCCTTGCGGTTTACGAGCAGTACTTC.

This clonotype appeared a few times. The chain has TRBV6-4 and TRBJ2-2; D not resolved. CDR1 is MRHNA, CDR2 SNTAGT, per germline. V lost 0 bases and J lost 3, with 5 bases in between. The CDR3 is 14 residues long. The CDR3 spells CASSDSRDTGELFF. The CDR3 DNA is TGTGCCAGCAGTGACTCAAGAGACACCGGGGAGCTGTTTTTT.

In this sample, this clonotype turned up a few times. The rearrangement links TRBV6-2 or TRBV6-3 to TRBJ2-3, with TRBD2 matching over 12 bases. With 0 bases clipped from V and 0 bases from J, the junction kept 1 base outside the gene matches. The CDR3 runs to 17 residues. CDR1 and CDR2 (germline): MNHEY, SVGEGT. The chain's CDR3 is CASSYSTSGGSTDTQYF. DNA of the CDR3: TGTGCCAGCAGTTACTCGACTAGCGGGGGCAGCACAGATACGCAGTATTTT.

This clonotype came up many times. This sequence joins TRBV3-1 and TRBJ2-1; 9 nucleotides line up with TRBD2. The CDR3 length is 16 residues. Germline values: CDR1 LGHDT, CDR2 YNNKEL (reference sequence). With 3 bases clipped from V and 2 bases from J, the junction kept 5 bases outside the gene matches. DNA of the CDR3: TGTGCCAGCAGCCACTTGGGCGGGGGGGCCTACAATGAGCAGTTCTTC. It encodes CASSHLGGGAYNEQFF.

This clonotype was observed a few times. This chain joins TRBV6-4 and TRBJ2-1; 11 nucleotides line up with TRBD2. Germline CDR1 is MRHNA and CDR2 is SNTAGT. This CDR3 spans 16 amino acids. Trimming cost V 8 bases and J 0 bases; bases outside gene matches: 6. DNA for the CDR3: TGTGCCAGCGGGTATAGCGGGAGGGCCTCCTACAATGAGCAGTTCTTC. Protein product: CASGYSGRASYNEQFF.

This clonotype was counted a few times. V and J are TRBV20-1 and TRBJ1-2; D might be TRBD1 (5 bases). V lost 6 bases and J lost 3, with 14 bases in between. Germline CDR1 reads DFQATT; CDR2 reads SNEGSKA (reference sequence). CDR3 length: 13 amino acids. DNA for the CDR3: TGCAGTGCCCGACAGCCAGCGGACTATGGCTACACCTTC. It specifies CSARQPADYGYTF.

This clonotype was recorded many times. J is TRBJ1-1 and V is TRBV4-1; 8 bases line up with TRBD1. CDR3 length: 15 amino acids. The V and J ends lost 3 bases and 2 bases, in that order; junction bases with no gene match: 5. Germline lookup yields CDR1 MGHRA and CDR2 YSYEKL. The CDR3 region is CASSQIQGGNTEAFF. CDR3 bases: TGCGCCAGCAGCCAGATACAGGGGGGTAACACTGAAGCTTTCTTT.

The V gene is TRBV5-8, the J gene TRBJ1-2; 7 bases line up with TRBD1. Germline V CDR1 and CDR2: SGHTS, YDEGEE. This CDR3 has 16 residues. V lost 0 bases, J lost 3 bases, and 8 bases stayed unmatched. The CDR3 protein is CASSLGRGRGHYGYTF. The CDR3 nucleotides are TGTGCCAGCAGCTTGGGGAGGGGGCGCGGTCACTATGGCTACACCTTC.

The chain recombines TRBV5-4 with TRBJ2-3, with D tentatively TRBD2 (6 bases). This CDR3 is 15 amino acids long. Germline V gene lookup returns CDR1 SGHNT and CDR2 YYREEE (reference sequence). V was trimmed by 4 bases and J by 1 base, leaving 13 bases between them. The CDR3 DNA follows: TGTGCCAGCAGCCGCCGGGACTTAGGCACAGATACGCAGTATTTT. This sequence encodes CASSRRDLGTDTQYF.

The chain has TRBV7-9 and TRBJ2-1; no firm D call. Trimming pared 1 base from V and 10 bases from J, leaving 11 bases between. This CDR3 comprises 13 residues. Germline loops: CDR1 SEHNR, CDR2 FQNEAQ (reference sequence). The CDR3 sequence is CASSLGSPEEQFF. The CDR3 DNA follows: TGTGCCAGCAGCTTAGGGTCCCCGGAGGAGCAGTTCTTC.

This clonotype turned up a few times. The rearrangement links TRBV4-3 to TRBJ2-1; D perhaps matches TRBD2 (6 bases). The CDR3 covers 18 residues. Between the trimmed V and J ends, which lost 1 base and 6 bases, there was a span of 22 bases. From germline, CDR1 is LGHNA and CDR2 YSLEER. The CDR3 spells CASSQGGGFIGGINEQFF. Written as DNA, the CDR3 is TGCGCCAGCAGCCAAGGGGGCGGGTTCATCGGCGGGATCAATGAGCAGTTCTTC.